These 22 T cell receptor beta chains share one sample of origin, sequenced in a study of blood T cell repertoires in COVID-19. Clones were read by immunoSEQ multiplex PCR, and TCRdb kept only the in-frame ones, dropping some. The sample has 150,000 to 190,000 clones; about 86% are singletons. Sequenced material: PBMCs or T cells enriched from blood (not recorded which). Receptor source: a man over 45 who had recovered from COVID-19.

The V call is TRBV13, the J call TRBJ1-2; 7 positions match TRBD1. The CDR3 is 14 amino acids. The germline gives CDR1 PRHDT, CDR2 FYEKMQ (reference sequence). Trimming at V came to 3 bases and at J to 5 bases, leaving 6 bases not matched to a gene. CDR3 DNA sequence: TGTGCCAGCAGCTTCTCACAGGGGTCTTATGGCTACACCTTC. Amino acid sequence: CASSFSQGSYGYTF.

This clone was seen a single time. V usage is TRBV9 and J usage is TRBJ2-3, with 7 bases fitting TRBD2. CDR3 length: 16 residues. Germline CDR1 reads SGDLS; CDR2 reads YYNGEE. With 0 bases clipped from V and 2 bases from J, the junction kept 6 bases outside the gene matches. DNA of the CDR3: TGTGCCAGCAGCGTAGCGGCTAGCGGATACACAGATACGCAGTATTTT. Translating it yields CASSVAASGYTDTQYF.

The genes are TRBV7-9 and TRBJ2-3, with TRBD1 as a possible D gene (6 bases). The germline V gene has CDR1 SEHNR and CDR2 FQNEAQ (reference sequence). Trimming took off 1 base at V and 5 bases at J, with 16 bases between the two ends. The CDR3 runs to 16 residues. CDR3 in amino acids: CASSLVAGQNEDTQYF. In nucleotides, the CDR3 is TGTGCCAGCAGCTTAGTTGCCGGACAGAATGAAGATACGCAGTATTTT.

The V call is TRBV18, the J call TRBJ1-3; a weak D match, TRBD1 (5 bases). Deletions cut 2 bases from V and 0 bases from J, with 11 bases between. The germline V gene has CDR1 KGHSH and CDR2 LQKENI. This CDR3 has 16 residues. The CDR3 region has the DNA TGTGCCAGCTCACCAGCGGGGGTTAGCTCTGGAAACACCATATATTTT. This gives the protein CASSPAGVSSGNTIYF.

CDR3 coding DNA: TGTGCCAGCGGCTCCCGGGACAGCCTTAATGAAAAACTGTTTTTT. Amino acid sequence: CASGSRDSLNEKLFF. The J gene is TRBJ1-4, the V gene TRBV6-5, with 7 bases fitting TRBD1. CDR1 is MNHEY and CDR2 is SVGAGI in the germline V gene. J lost 4 bases, V lost 8 bases, and 10 bases had no gene match. This CDR3 has 15 amino acids.

The sample holds a few counts of this clone. The chain carries TRBV7-2 and TRBJ1-1, with D hard to call. Germline values: CDR1 SGHTA, CDR2 FQGNSA. Trimming shortened V by 5 bases and J by 2 bases, and 12 bases separated the two germline ends. The CDR3 spans 14 residues. The chain's CDR3 is CASSAKRSNTEAFF. The CDR3 nucleotides are TGTGCCAGCAGCGCAAAAAGGAGTAACACTGAAGCTTTCTTT.

This clone is a singleton in its sample. V gene TRBV19 combines with J gene TRBJ1-2; D remains unclear. CDR3 length: 12 amino acids. V lost 4 bases and J lost 5, with 8 bases in between. Germline V lookup: CDR1 LNHDA, CDR2 SQIVND (reference sequence). CDR3 in amino acids: CASSTGWYGYTF. CDR3 sequence (DNA): TGTGCCAGTAGTACGGGGTGGTATGGCTACACCTTC.

CDR3 sequence: CASSPGTDADTQYF. CDR3 sequence (DNA): TGCGCCAGCAGCCCCGGGACAGATGCAGATACGCAGTATTTT. The J gene is TRBJ2-3, the V gene TRBV5-1; TRBD1 matches at 7 bases. The CDR3 is made up of 14 amino acids. The V gene's germline CDR1 is SGHRS and CDR2 YFSETQ. V trimming: 4 bases; J trimming: 4 bases; junction bases outside the gene matches: 6.

This chain connects TRBV7-2 to TRBJ1-1; unclear D gene. V dropped 0 bases and J dropped 4 bases, with 15 bases sitting between them. The CDR3 spans 16 residues. Germline V gene data show CDR1 as SGHTA and CDR2 as FQGNSA. CDR3 protein: CASSLAGWGVGTEAFF. CDR3 coding DNA: TGTGCCAGCAGCTTAGCCGGGTGGGGAGTGGGCACTGAAGCTTTCTTT.

The V and J genes are TRBV12-3 or TRBV12-4 and TRBJ2-5, with a weak D call TRBD2 (5 bases). Deletions cut 4 bases from V and 5 bases from J, with 5 bases between. The CDR3 spans 11 residues. This chain's CDR3 is CASSWEETQYF. CDR3 sequence (DNA): TGTGCCAGCAGTTGGGAGGAGACCCAGTACTTC.

At least ten counts were recorded for this clone. Here the CDR3 DNA reads TGTGCCACCGAGTCCGGGACAGGGATTCCGTACGAGCAGTACTTC. Translated, it gives CATESGTGIPYEQYF. The chain couples TRBV6-5 to TRBJ2-7; 9 bases map to TRBD1. The germline V gene has CDR1 MNHEY and CDR2 SVGAGI. Losses at the gene ends were 10 bases for V and 4 bases for J; bases not matched to a gene: 14. This CDR3 is 15 amino acids long.

The rearrangement uses TRBV18 and TRBJ1-1; TRBD1 is a possible D gene (5 bases). The V end lost 2 bases, the J end lost 7 bases, and 14 bases lay between the germline ends. The CDR3 length is 14 residues. The germline CDR1 and CDR2 sequences are KGHSH and LQKENI. The CDR3 nucleotides read TGTGCCAGCTCACCAAGTGGGGACTCCGGTGAAGCTTTCTTT. This codes for CASSPSGDSGEAFF.

CDR3 amino acids: CASSPPGLAGGPGELFF. The CDR3 DNA is TGTGCCAGCAGCCCGCCGGGACTAGCGGGGGGGCCCGGGGAGCTGTTTTTT. This sequence joins TRBV9 and TRBJ2-2; 16 bases fit TRBD2. The CDR3 has 17 amino acids. V trimming: 4 bases; J trimming: 6 bases; junction bases outside the gene matches: 6. CDR1 is SGDLS and CDR2 is YYNGEE in the germline V gene. Full variable domain (remainder filled in from reference TRBV9 and TRBJ2-2): DSGVTQTPKHLITATGQRVTLRCSPRSGDLSVYWYQQSLDQGLQFLIQYYNGEERAKGNILERFSAQQFPDLHSELNLSSLELGDSALYFCASSPPGLAGGPGELFFGEGSRLTVL.

The rearrangement joins TRBV18 to TRBJ1-5; D uncertain. The V and J ends lost 2 bases and 0 bases respectively, with 8 bases between them. Germline CDR1 KGHSH, CDR2 LQKENI. CDR3 size: 15 residues. CDR3 amino acids: CASSPTRSSNQPQHF. As DNA, the CDR3 is TGTGCCAGCTCACCAACTCGGAGTAGCAATCAGCCCCAGCATTTT.

This clone was seen more than once but under ten times. This chain links TRBV7-2 with TRBJ1-1, with unresolved D. The CDR3 consists of 13 residues. Trimming pared 1 base from V and 1 base from J, leaving 4 bases between. In germline, CDR1 is SGHTA, CDR2 FQGNSA. CDR3 sequence reads: CASSLEQNTEAFF. The DNA of the CDR3 is TGTGCCAGCAGCTTAGAACAGAACACTGAAGCTTTCTTT.

The V call is TRBV7-2, the J call TRBJ2-7; TRBD2 aligns across 10 bases. Trimming removed 0 bases from V and 7 bases from J; junction bases left unmatched: 12. CDR3 length: 17 amino acids. Per the germline V gene, CDR1 is SGHTA and CDR2 is FQGNSA. CDR3 in amino acids: CASSLAVSGGPPREQYF. The DNA for the CDR3 is TGTGCCAGCAGCTTAGCGGTTAGCGGGGGGCCTCCTAGAGAGCAGTACTTC.

The J gene is TRBJ1-4, the V gene TRBV4-3; 12 nucleotides line up with TRBD1. With 6 bases clipped from V and 8 bases from J, the junction kept 10 bases outside the gene matches. The CDR3 runs to 16 residues. Per the germline V gene, CDR1 is LGHNA and CDR2 is YSLEER. The chain's CDR3 is CASRGTGGGGREKLFF. CDR3 DNA: TGCGCCAGCAGGGGGACAGGGGGCGGCGGAAGGGAAAAACTGTTTTTT.

This clone came up once. V usage is TRBV4-1 and J usage is TRBJ1-1; the D is unclear. The V gene's germline CDR1 is MGHRA and CDR2 YSYEKL. Deletions cut 0 bases from V and 14 bases from J, with 19 bases between. This CDR3 has 14 amino acids. CDR3 sequence reads: CASSQDWAGGRLFF. DNA for the CDR3: TGCGCCAGCAGCCAAGATTGGGCGGGTGGAAGGCTCTTCTTT.

The rearrangement links TRBV18 to TRBJ2-7; 7 nucleotides match TRBD1. V trimming: 3 bases; J trimming: 4 bases; junction bases outside the gene matches: 6. The CDR3 contains 14 residues. CDR1 is KGHSH and CDR2 is LQKENI in the germline V gene. CDR3 coding DNA: TGTGCCAGCTCACCGGGACAGCCAACTTACGAGCAGTACTTC. Its translation: CASSPGQPTYEQYF.

This chain joins TRBV19 and TRBJ1-1; 9 bases fit TRBD1. With 2 bases clipped from V and 8 bases from J, the junction kept 9 bases outside the gene matches. Germline V CDR1 and CDR2: LNHDA, SQIVND (reference sequence). CDR3 length: 15 residues. In DNA form, the CDR3 reads TGTGCCAGTAGTATAAGGTCGGACAGGGGAGACGAAGCTTTCTTT. This encodes CASSIRSDRGDEAFF.

Comment on this clone: A read error is possible here, since a much larger clone lies one base away. The chain combines TRBV11-2 with TRBJ2-7; 7 positions agree with TRBD2. The CDR3 has 14 residues. The trim removed 1 base at V and 0 bases at J, leaving 0 bases unmatched. Germline lookup yields CDR1 SGHAT and CDR2 FQNNGV. The CDR3 protein is CASSLGGGSYEQYF. In nucleotides, the CDR3 is TGTGCCAGCAGCTTAGGGGGGGGCTCCTACGAGCAGTACTTC.

The rearrangement uses TRBV21-1 and TRBJ1-2. TRBV21-1 is a pseudogene segment. The CDR3 is 21 residues long. Here the CDR3 reads CASSKVGRGRVPRSSRRGYTF. DNA of the CDR3: TGTGCCAGCAGCAAAGTGGGGCGGGGGCGCGTCCCTCGGTCGTCCCGCAGAGGCTACACCTTC.